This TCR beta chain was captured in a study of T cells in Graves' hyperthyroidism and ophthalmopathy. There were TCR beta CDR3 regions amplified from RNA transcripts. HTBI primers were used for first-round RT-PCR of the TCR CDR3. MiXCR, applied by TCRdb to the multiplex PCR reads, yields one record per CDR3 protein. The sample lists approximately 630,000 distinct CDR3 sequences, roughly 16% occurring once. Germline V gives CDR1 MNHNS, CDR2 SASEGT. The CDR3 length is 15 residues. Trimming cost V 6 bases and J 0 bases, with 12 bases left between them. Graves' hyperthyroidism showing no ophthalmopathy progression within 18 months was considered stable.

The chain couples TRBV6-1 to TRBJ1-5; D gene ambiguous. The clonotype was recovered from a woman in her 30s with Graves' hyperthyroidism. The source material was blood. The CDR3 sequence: CASRTSTGSNQPQHF. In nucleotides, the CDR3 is TGTGCCAGCAGGACTTCTACGGGTAGCAATCAGCCCCAGCATTTT.